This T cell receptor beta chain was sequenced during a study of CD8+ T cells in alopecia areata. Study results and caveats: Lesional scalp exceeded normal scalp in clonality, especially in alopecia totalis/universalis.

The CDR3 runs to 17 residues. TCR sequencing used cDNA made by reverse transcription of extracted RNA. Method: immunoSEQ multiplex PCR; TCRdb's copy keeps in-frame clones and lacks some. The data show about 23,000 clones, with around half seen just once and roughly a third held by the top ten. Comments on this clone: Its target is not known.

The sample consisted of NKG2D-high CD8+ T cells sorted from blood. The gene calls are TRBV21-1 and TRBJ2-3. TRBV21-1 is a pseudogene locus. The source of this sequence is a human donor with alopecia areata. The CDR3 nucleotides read TGTGCCAGCAGCGAAAAGCTCGGGACCCGCAGGCGGGATACGCAGTATTTT. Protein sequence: CASSEKLGTRRRDTQYF.